This T cell receptor (beta chain) derives from a study of shared clonotypes between healthy human individuals. Per germline, CDR1 MGHDK and CDR2 SYGVNS. The CDR3 consists of 14 residues. V lost 3 bases to trimming and J lost 9 bases; unmatched junction nucleotides: 6. Template for every sorted-subset replicate PCR totaled 150 to 250 ng DNA, some 30,000 T cell genomes. Profiling relied on immunoSEQ multiplex PCR, and the TCRdb table lists in-frame clones only, not all of them. This sample carries about 1 million clones, approximately 72% of them seen once, and the ten largest clones take roughly 1.4%.

The TCR originated in a man between 18 and 35 years old in good health. This chain uses TRBV25-1 with TRBJ2-1, with TRBD2 matching 9 bases. Specimen: memory CD4+ T cells sorted from blood. Noted subset: CD45RA-negative fraction. CDR3 DNA sequence: TGTGCCAGCAGTGATGGACTAGCGCGGGGTGAGCAGTTCTTC. Its translation is CASSDGLARGEQFF.